Below, 18 T cell receptor beta chains from the same sample are listed, as sequenced in a study of shared clonotypes between healthy human individuals. Assay: immunoSEQ multiplex PCR; the TCRdb copy retains only in-frame clones and omits some. The sample holds some 1,400,000 clones, roughly 96% seen once. The sequenced sample consisted of naive CD4+ T cells sorted from blood. This sample's subset: CD45RA+ positively selected. The receptors stem from a man aged 25-45 years in good health.

The chain joins TRBV29-1 to TRBJ2-3, with D unresolved. The germline V gene has CDR1 SQVTM and CDR2 ANQGSEA. CDR3 size: 12 residues. Trimming took 3 bases from V and 1 from J, leaving 5 bases between them. CDR3 in DNA: TGCAGCGTTGAGAACGGCACAGATACGCAGTATTTT. Residues: CSVENGTDTQYF.

To note about this clone: Other DNA sequences of this sample code for an identical CDR3. The chain combines TRBV10-3 with TRBJ1-5, with TRBD1 matching over 9 bases. Germline CDR1 ENHRY, CDR2 SYGVKD. The CDR3 length is 14 residues. J lost 7 bases, V lost 6 bases, and 7 bases had no gene match. As DNA, the CDR3 is TGTGCCATCAGAGACAGGGGGGGGGAGCAGCCCCAGCATTTT. It yields the protein CAIRDRGGEQPQHF.

J is TRBJ2-2 and V is TRBV4-3, with D hard to call. This CDR3 is 16 amino acids long. V was pared by 0 bases and J by 2 bases, with 10 bases between. The germline CDR1 and CDR2 sequences are LGHNA and YSLEER. The CDR3 here is CASSQDAWENTGELFF. The CDR3, as DNA: TGCGCCAGCAGCCAAGATGCGTGGGAAAACACCGGGGAGCTGTTTTTT.

The V gene is TRBV5-4, the J gene TRBJ2-1; a possible D gene is TRBD1 (6 bases). The V end was cut by 2 bases, the J end by 6 bases, with 21 bases between. CDR1 is SGHNT and CDR2 is YYREEE in the germline V gene (reference sequence). This CDR3 has 17 amino acids. This CDR3 reads CASSFVRRTAAANEQFF. As DNA, the CDR3 is TGTGCCAGCAGCTTTGTACGACGGACAGCGGCGGCCAATGAGCAGTTCTTC. The full variable domain, completed using reference TRBV5-4 and TRBJ2-1, is ETGVTQSPTHLIKTRGQQVTLRCSSQSGHNTVSWYQQALGQGPQFIFQYYREEENGRGNFPPRFSGLQFPNYSSELNVNALELDDSALYLCASSFVRRTAAANEQFFGPGTRLTVL.

This clone appeared a single time. V is TRBV6-6 and J is TRBJ2-1; D gene unclear. Trimming cost V 6 bases and J 6 bases, with 6 bases left between them. The germline V gene encodes CDR1 MNHNY and CDR2 SVGAGI (reference sequence). CDR3 length equals 11 residues. CDR3: CASRDGNEQFF. The CDR3 bases are TGTGCCAGCAGGGACGGCAATGAGCAGTTCTTC.

The rearrangement links TRBV19 to TRBJ1-1, with TRBD1 as a possible D gene (6 bases). Germline loops: CDR1 LNHDA, CDR2 SQIVND (reference sequence). V was pared by 9 bases and J by 4 bases, with 18 bases between. This CDR3 is 14 amino acids long. This chain's CDR3 is CASTVTGTSTEAFF. The CDR3, as DNA: TGTGCCAGCACCGTCACAGGGACGAGCACTGAAGCTTTCTTT. The variable domain in full, completed from reference TRBV19 and TRBJ1-1, reads DGGITQSPKYLFRKEGQNVTLSCEQNLNHDAMYWYRQDPGQGLRLIYYSQIVNDFQKGDIAEGYSVSREKKESFPLTVTSAQKNPTAFYLCASTVTGTSTEAFFGQGTRLTVV.

A word on this clone: The identical CDR3 is also encoded by other nucleotide sequences in the sample. The rearrangement uses TRBV5-1 and TRBJ2-5; 13 bases map to TRBD2. Germline assignment: CDR1 SGHRS and CDR2 YFSETQ. CDR3 length equals 15 residues. The trim removed 4 bases at V and 5 bases at J, leaving 5 bases unmatched. The CDR3 DNA follows: TGCGCCAGCAGCCCCGGACTAGCGGGAGTGGAGACCCAGTACTTC. This gives the protein CASSPGLAGVETQYF.

V gene TRBV28 combines with J gene TRBJ1-5, with a weak D call TRBD1 (5 bases). This CDR3 has 16 amino acids. Germline loops: CDR1 MDHEN, CDR2 SYDVKM. Trimming took off 0 bases at V and 1 base at J, with 10 bases between the two ends. CDR3 residues: CASSLWDKRSNQPQHF. For the CDR3, the DNA is TGTGCCAGCAGTTTATGGGACAAACGGAGCAATCAGCCCCAGCATTTT.

V is TRBV5-4 and J is TRBJ1-1, with D perhaps TRBD1 (6 bases). This CDR3 contains 14 residues. V was pared by 4 bases and J by 1 base, with 11 bases between. The germline CDR1 and CDR2 sequences are SGHNT and YYREEE (reference sequence). The CDR3 loop reads CASSPGHSNTEAFF. The CDR3 DNA follows: TGTGCCAGCAGCCCGGGACACTCGAACACTGAAGCTTTCTTT.

This chain links TRBV5-4 with TRBJ2-7; TRBD1 agrees at 8 bases. V lost 4 bases to trimming and J lost 5 bases; unmatched junction nucleotides: 8. The CDR3 covers 14 residues. Per the germline V gene, CDR1 is SGHNT and CDR2 is YYREEE (reference sequence). The CDR3 nucleotides are TGTGCCAGCAGCCAAGAGCAGGGGGCACACGAGCAGTACTTC. It translates to CASSQEQGAHEQYF.

This clone was counted once. The same CDR3 is also encoded by other DNA sequences in this sample. CDR3 sequence: CASSLGVGELFF. The DNA of the CDR3 is TGTGCCAGCAGTTTGGGTGTCGGGGAGCTGTTTTTT. The gene calls are TRBV27 and TRBJ2-2; no firm D call. Germline V gene data show CDR1 as MNHEY and CDR2 as SMNVEV (reference sequence). The V gene lost 3 bases and the J gene lost 7 bases, with 6 bases spanning the gap. The CDR3 is 12 amino acids.

This clone was observed a single time. This rearrangement joins TRBV30 to TRBJ1-5, with D possibly being TRBD1 (6 bases). Looked up from germline, CDR1 is GTSNPN and CDR2 is SVGIG (reference sequence). Trimming shortened V by 3 bases and J by 3 bases, and 21 bases separated the two germline ends. CDR3 size: 17 residues. The CDR3 here is CAWSQTLPGAYNQPQHF. The CDR3 coding sequence is TGTGCCTGGAGCCAAACGCTGCCAGGGGCTTACAATCAGCCCCAGCATTTT. The full variable domain, in which reference TRBV30 and TRBJ1-5 provide the parts outside the CDR3, is SQTIHQWPATLVQPVGSPLSLECTVEGTSNPNLYWYRQAAGRGLQLLFYSVGIGQISSEVPQNLSASRPQDRQFILSSKKLLLSDSGFYLCAWSQTLPGAYNQPQHFGDGTRLSIL.

The CDR3 nucleotides are TGTGCCAGCAGCTTGGAAGGGGAGCAGTACTTC. Translating it yields CASSLEGEQYF. The rearrangement links TRBV5-6 to TRBJ2-7; D unclear. Germline loops: CDR1 SGHDT, CDR2 YYEEEE. The V gene lost 0 bases and the J gene lost 7 bases, with 5 bases spanning the gap. CDR3 size: 11 residues. Based on the CDR3 plus reference TRBV5-6 and TRBJ2-7, the full variable domain is DAGVTQSPTHLIKTRGQQVTLRCSPKSGHDTVSWYQQALGQGPQFIFQYYEEEERQRGNFPDRFSGHQFPNYSSELNVNALLLGDSALYLCASSLEGEQYFGPGTRLTVT.

The chain employs TRBV29-1 and TRBJ1-2; perhaps TRBD1 as D (5 bases). Germline V gives CDR1 SQVTM, CDR2 ANQGSEA. This CDR3 contains 11 residues. V lost 4 bases, J lost 8 bases, and 11 bases lay in between. The CDR3 sequence is CSVAGTWGYTF. For the CDR3, the DNA is TGCAGCGTTGCTGGGACTTGGGGCTACACCTTC.

The rearrangement links TRBV20-1 to TRBJ2-7; TRBD2 is a possible D gene (6 bases). The germline CDR1 and CDR2 sequences are DFQATT and SNEGSKA (reference sequence). Trimming cost V 6 bases and J 6 bases, with 12 bases left between them. CDR3 length: 11 residues. DNA of the CDR3: TGCAGTGCATCGGGGGAAAGCGAGCAGTACTTC. Protein: CSASGESEQYF.

The genes are TRBV6-6 and TRBJ2-1; no firm D call. The V and J ends lost 6 bases and 2 bases respectively, with 14 bases between them. Germline V CDR1 and CDR2: MNHNY, SVGAGI (reference sequence). The CDR3 loop spans 15 amino acids. CDR3 loop: CASRVFGTTYNEQFF. In nucleotides, the CDR3 is TGTGCCAGCAGGGTCTTTGGAACAACCTACAATGAGCAGTTCTTC.

The chain has TRBV5-1 and TRBJ1-2; 10 nucleotides agree with TRBD1. This CDR3 contains 16 residues. Trimming removed 0 bases from V and 7 bases from J; junction bases left unmatched: 9. CDR1 is SGHRS, CDR2 YFSETQ, per germline. CDR3 sequence (DNA): TGCGCCAGCAGCTTGGCCCCCGGACAGGGGGGTGTTGGCTACACCTTC. It translates to CASSLAPGQGGVGYTF.

The chain uses TRBV6-1 and TRBJ2-1; D is perhaps TRBD2 (5 bases). Germline values: CDR1 MNHNS, CDR2 SASEGT. There are 13 residues in the CDR3. Trimming left V 3 bases short and J 7 bases short, with 10 bases between. The CDR3 sequence is CASSEVGVNEQFF. In nucleotides, the CDR3 is TGTGCCAGCAGTGAGGTGGGAGTGAATGAGCAGTTCTTC.